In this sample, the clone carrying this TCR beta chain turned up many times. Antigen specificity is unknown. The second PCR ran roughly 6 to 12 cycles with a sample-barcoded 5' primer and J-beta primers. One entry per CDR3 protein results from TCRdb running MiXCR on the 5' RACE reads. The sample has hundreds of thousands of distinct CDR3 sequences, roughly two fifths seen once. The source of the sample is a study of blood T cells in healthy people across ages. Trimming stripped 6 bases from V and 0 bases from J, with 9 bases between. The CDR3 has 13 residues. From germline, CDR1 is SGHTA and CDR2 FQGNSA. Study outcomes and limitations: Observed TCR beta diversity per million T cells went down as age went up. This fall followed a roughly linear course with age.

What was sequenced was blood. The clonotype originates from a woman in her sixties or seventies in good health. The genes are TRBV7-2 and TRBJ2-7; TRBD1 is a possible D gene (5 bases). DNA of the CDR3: TGTGCCAGCAGACCACAGGTCTCCTACGAGCAGTACTTC. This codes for CASRPQVSYEQYF. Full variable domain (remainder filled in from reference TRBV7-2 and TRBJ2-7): GAGVSQSPSNKVTEKGKDVELRCDPISGHTALYWYRQSLGQGLEFLIYFQGNSAPDKSGLPSDRFSAERTGGSVSTLTIQRTQQEDSAVYLCASRPQVSYEQYFGPGTRLTVT.